These 22 T cell receptor beta chains came from one sample sequenced in a study of T-cell memory formation after mild COVID-19. TCRdb analysed the 5' RACE reads with MiXCR anew, one entry per CDR3 protein. Altogether 200,000 or so distinct CDR3 sequences are present, 16% being singletons, with the ten largest covering 2% to 2.5%. The sample was PBMCs or a T cell subset sorted from them (not recorded which). The source is an adult woman who had mild COVID-19 (a few samples of this study predate the infection). Cell type and time point are not known.

To note about this clonotype: The junction departs from germline at one end; a sequencing error may be responsible. The chain has TRBV10-3 and TRBJ2-7; D is possibly TRBD1 (5 bases). Looked up from germline, CDR1 is ENHRY and CDR2 is SYGVKD. CDR3 length: 11 amino acids. CDR3 in amino acids: CATSQQDEQYF. The CDR3 nucleotides are TGTGCCACCAGTCAACAGGACGAGCAGTACTTC.

This chain joins TRBV24-1 and TRBJ2-3; D is uncertain. V shed 2 bases and J shed 4 bases, with 15 bases lying between them. Germline assignment: CDR1 KGHDR and CDR2 SFDVKD. This CDR3 has 16 amino acids. Here the CDR3 DNA reads TGTGCCACCAGTGATTACGGTCGGGTTATCGCAGATACGCAGTATTTT. Residues: CATSDYGRVIADTQYF.

The V call is TRBV5-6, the J call TRBJ1-6; 7 positions agree with TRBD1. The germline V gene encodes CDR1 SGHDT and CDR2 YYEEEE. The V gene end was trimmed by 3 bases and the J gene end by 6 bases; junction bases not matched to a gene: 6. The CDR3 runs to 15 residues. The CDR3 spells CASSSRTGINSPLHF. The CDR3 DNA follows: TGTGCCAGCAGCTCCCGGACAGGAATTAATTCACCCCTCCACTTT.

This chain connects TRBV5-1 to TRBJ2-1; D unresolved. Trimming removed 4 bases at V and 4 bases at J, with 12 bases between. Germline V gene data show CDR1 as SGHRS and CDR2 as YFSETQ. The CDR3 runs 14 residues. For the CDR3, the DNA is TGCGCCAGCAGCCAGCCCCCAAATTACAATGAGCAGTTCTTC. Translating gives CASSQPPNYNEQFF.

This clonotype turned up a few times. V and J are TRBV5-1 and TRBJ1-6; 8 positions match TRBD1. Per the germline V gene, CDR1 is SGHRS and CDR2 is YFSETQ. This CDR3 region has 14 residues. The V and J ends lost 4 bases and 7 bases, in that order; junction bases with no gene match: 4. The CDR3 region has the DNA TGCGCCAGCAGCGTGGGACAGGCGAATTCACCCCTCCACTTT. Its protein is CASSVGQANSPLHF.

The chain is built from TRBV4-3 and TRBJ1-1; D unclear. The CDR3 consists of 15 residues. Germline V gene sequence: CDR1 LGHNA, CDR2 YSLEER. Trimming pared 0 bases from V and 0 bases from J, leaving 8 bases between. DNA for the CDR3: TGCGCCAGCAGCCAAGATGAGTTCATGAACACTGAAGCTTTCTTT. Translated: CASSQDEFMNTEAFF.

This clonotype was detected many times. The chain employs TRBV7-8 and TRBJ2-2; possible D gene TRBD2, 5 bases. V was shortened by 2 bases and J by 5 bases, with 9 bases between the two germline ends. Germline V gives CDR1 SGHVS, CDR2 FQNEAQ. The CDR3 runs to 14 residues. In DNA, the CDR3 is TGTGCCAGCAGCTTACGGGAATTAACCGGGGAGCTGTTTTTT. Residues: CASSLRELTGELFF.

The chain recombines TRBV7-9 with TRBJ2-2; 9 nucleotides agree with TRBD2. The CDR3 is 17 residues long. V dropped 7 bases and J dropped 4; count of bases not matched to a gene: 13. Per the germline V gene, CDR1 is SEHNR and CDR2 is FQNEAQ (reference sequence). CDR3 protein: CASTHSTGLASTGELFF. The DNA of the CDR3 is TGTGCCAGCACCCACAGCACGGGACTAGCATCCACCGGGGAGCTGTTTTTT.

The J gene is TRBJ2-7, the V gene TRBV5-1; 10 nucleotides match TRBD2. Germline CDR1 is SGHRS and CDR2 is YFSETQ. The V gene end was trimmed by 6 bases and the J gene end by 0 bases; junction bases not matched to a gene: 6. The CDR3 is 15 residues long. This CDR3 is CASTYLAGGSYEQYF. The CDR3 nucleotides are TGCGCCAGCACCTATTTAGCGGGGGGCTCCTACGAGCAGTACTTC.

V is TRBV6-2 or TRBV6-3 and J is TRBJ2-1; the match to TRBD2 covers 12 bases. V gave up 6 bases and J gave up 10 bases; unmatched junction bases: 10. Germline assignment: CDR1 MNHEY and CDR2 SVGEGT. CDR3 length equals 15 residues. This CDR3 reads CASSLGLAGPTEQFF. DNA of the CDR3: TGTGCCAGCAGCCTCGGACTAGCGGGGCCTACGGAGCAGTTCTTC.

This clonotype was found a few times. Relative to the germline gene, one junction end is altered; a read error may explain this. J is TRBJ1-6 and V is TRBV11-2; D unresolved. CDR3 length: 14 residues. Germline V lookup: CDR1 SGHAT, CDR2 FQNNGV. CDR3 region: CASSLGRDNSPLHF. CDR3 sequence (DNA): TGTGCCAGCAGCTTGGGGAGAGATAACTCACCCCTCCACTTT.

This clonotype was seen more than once but under ten times. The chain employs TRBV6-2 or TRBV6-3 and TRBJ2-1; 8 bases align to TRBD1. Germline loops: CDR1 MNHEY, CDR2 SVGEGT. V lost 4 bases, J lost 4 bases, and 0 bases stayed unmatched. The CDR3 extends over 13 amino acids. Here the CDR3 DNA reads TGTGCCAGCAGTTGGGACAGGTACAATGAGCAGTTCTTC. Amino acid sequence: CASSWDRYNEQFF.

The CDR3 nucleotides are TGTGCCAGCAGCTCCCCGGGTAGCCAGGACGAGCAGTACTTC. Protein: CASSSPGSQDEQYF. This sequence joins TRBV5-4 and TRBJ2-7; D is unclear. The CDR3 is 14 residues long. The V end was cut by 3 bases, the J end by 5 bases, with 15 bases between. Germline V CDR1 and CDR2: SGHNT, YYREEE (reference sequence). Supplemented by reference TRBV5-4 and TRBJ2-7, the full variable domain reads ETGVTQSPTHLIKTRGQQVTLRCSSQSGHNTVSWYQQALGQGPQFIFQYYREEENGRGNFPPRFSGLQFPNYSSELNVNALELDDSALYLCASSSPGSQDEQYFGPGTRLTVT.

The chain carries TRBV29-1 and TRBJ1-1; no firm D call. V lost 3 bases to trimming and J lost 0 bases, with 8 bases between them. The CDR3 contains 13 residues. CDR1 and CDR2 from the germline V gene are SQVTM and ANQGSEA. Here the CDR3 DNA reads TGCAGCGTTGAGCTCGACCTGAACACTGAAGCTTTCTTT. Translation: CSVELDLNTEAFF. Full variable domain (outside the CDR3, taken from reference TRBV29-1 and TRBJ1-1): SAVISQKPSRDICQRGTSLTIQCQVDSQVTMMFWYRQQPGQSLTLIATANQGSEATYESGFVIDKFPISRPNLTFSTLTVSNMSPEDSSIYLCSVELDLNTEAFFGQGTRLTVV.

This clonotype was seen a few times. This chain joins TRBV19 and TRBJ2-7; no firm D call. This CDR3 spans 13 amino acids. Germline lookup yields CDR1 LNHDA and CDR2 SQIVND (reference sequence). Trimming removed 3 bases from V and 3 bases from J, with 9 bases in between. CDR3 amino acids: CASSMVWGYEQYF. For the CDR3, the DNA is TGTGCCAGTAGTATGGTTTGGGGCTACGAGCAGTACTTC.

The chain is built from TRBV2 and TRBJ2-3; TRBD1 might be the D (5 bases). Deletions cut 7 bases from V and 3 bases from J, with 17 bases between. The CDR3 runs to 15 residues. Germline CDR1 and CDR2: SNHLY and FYNNEI. This CDR3 is CASTLGQGFTDTQYF. The CDR3 region has the DNA TGTGCCAGCACTCTCGGACAAGGGTTTACAGATACGCAGTATTTT.

This clonotype has only a few counts. This rearrangement joins TRBV2 to TRBJ2-7; 10 bases align to TRBD1. V dropped 3 bases and J dropped 5; count of bases not matched to a gene: 7. CDR1 is SNHLY and CDR2 is FYNNEI in the germline V gene. The CDR3 extends over 15 amino acids. The CDR3 DNA is TGTGCCAGCAGTGATCCGGGACAGGGGTTCCACGAGCAGTACTTC. This translates into CASSDPGQGFHEQYF.

This clonotype was seen just once. The chain recombines TRBV28 with TRBJ2-3; 9 nucleotides match TRBD1. Trimming removed 5 bases from V and 0 bases from J; junction bases left unmatched: 9. Germline V gene data show CDR1 as MDHEN and CDR2 as SYDVKM. The CDR3 runs 17 residues. The CDR3 DNA reads TGTGCCAGCAGTCTACGTGGACAGGGGTGGAGCACAGATACGCAGTATTTT. Translation gives CASSLRGQGWSTDTQYF.

This clonotype came up a few times. The CDR3 DNA is TGCGCCAGCAGCCTCGGGACAGGTGAAAAACTGTTTTTT. It codes for CASSLGTGEKLFF. The V call is TRBV5-1, the J call TRBJ1-4, with TRBD1 matching 8 bases. Germline V lookup: CDR1 SGHRS, CDR2 YFSETQ. There are 13 residues in the CDR3. The J segment lost 7 bases and the V segment lost 4 bases, leaving 3 bases of the junction unmatched.

This clonotype has only a few counts. The V call is TRBV9, the J call TRBJ2-7, with a possible D match to TRBD1 (6 bases). Germline V gene sequence: CDR1 SGDLS, CDR2 YYNGEE. The V end lost 0 bases, the J end lost 5 bases, and 12 bases lay between the germline ends. CDR3 length equals 14 residues. This CDR3 is CASSVDTGCHEQYF. CDR3 sequence (DNA): TGTGCCAGCAGCGTAGATACAGGGTGCCACGAGCAGTACTTC.

This clonotype was observed a handful of times. The chain links TRBV29-1 to TRBJ1-2; D is unclear. The CDR3 spans 13 residues. Per germline, CDR1 SQVTM and CDR2 ANQGSEA. Between the trimmed V and J ends, which lost 0 bases and 6 bases, there was a span of 11 bases. This CDR3 is CSVEDMADNGYTF. CDR3 in DNA: TGCAGCGTTGAAGATATGGCAGATAATGGCTACACCTTC.

This chain joins TRBV5-1 and TRBJ2-5; D possibly uses TRBD1 or TRBD2 (7 bases each). The CDR3 spans 16 residues. CDR1 and CDR2 from the germline V gene are SGHRS and YFSETQ. V shed 0 bases and J shed 5 bases, with 17 bases lying between them. The CDR3 DNA sequence: TGCGCCAGCAGCTTGGCCTACAGGGGAGGGGAGGAGACCCAGTACTTC. Its protein product is CASSLAYRGGEETQYF.